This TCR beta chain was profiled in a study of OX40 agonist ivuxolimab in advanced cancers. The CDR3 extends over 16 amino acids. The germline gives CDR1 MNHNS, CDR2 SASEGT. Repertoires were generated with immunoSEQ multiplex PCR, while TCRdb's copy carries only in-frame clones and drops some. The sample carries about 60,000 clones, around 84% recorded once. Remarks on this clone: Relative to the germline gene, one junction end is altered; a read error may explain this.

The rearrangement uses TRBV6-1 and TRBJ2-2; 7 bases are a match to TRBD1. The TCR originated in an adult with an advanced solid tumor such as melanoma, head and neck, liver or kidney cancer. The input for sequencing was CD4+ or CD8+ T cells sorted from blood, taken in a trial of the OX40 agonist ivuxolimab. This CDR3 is CATSALDRINTGELFF. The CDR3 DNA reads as TGTGCCACCAGTGCCTTGGACAGGATTAACACCGGGGAGCTGTTTTTT.